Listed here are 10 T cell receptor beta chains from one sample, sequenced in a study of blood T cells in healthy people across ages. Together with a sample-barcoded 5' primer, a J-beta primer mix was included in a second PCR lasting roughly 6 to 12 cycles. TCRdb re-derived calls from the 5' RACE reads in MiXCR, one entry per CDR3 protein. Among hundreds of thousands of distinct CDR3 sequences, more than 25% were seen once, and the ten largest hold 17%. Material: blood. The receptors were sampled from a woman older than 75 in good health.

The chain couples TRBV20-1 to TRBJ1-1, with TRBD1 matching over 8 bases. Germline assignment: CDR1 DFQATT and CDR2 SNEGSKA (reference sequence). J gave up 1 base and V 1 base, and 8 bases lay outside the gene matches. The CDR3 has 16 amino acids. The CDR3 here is CSARVGDRGANTEAFF. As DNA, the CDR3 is TGCAGTGCTAGAGTGGGCGACAGGGGTGCGAACACTGAAGCTTTCTTT.

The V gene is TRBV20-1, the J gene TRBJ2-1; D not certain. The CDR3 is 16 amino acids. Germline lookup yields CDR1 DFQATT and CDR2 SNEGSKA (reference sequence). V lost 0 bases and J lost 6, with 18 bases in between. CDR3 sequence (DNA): TGCAGTGCTAGAGACTGGGCGAGACCAGAGGTCAATGAGCAGTTCTTC. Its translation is CSARDWARPEVNEQFF.

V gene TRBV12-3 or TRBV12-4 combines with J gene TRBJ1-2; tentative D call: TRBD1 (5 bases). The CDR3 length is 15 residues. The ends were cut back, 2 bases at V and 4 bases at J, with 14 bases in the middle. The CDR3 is CASSLLSDRGYGYTF. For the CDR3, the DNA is TGTGCCAGCAGTTTACTGTCAGATAGGGGCTATGGCTACACCTTC.

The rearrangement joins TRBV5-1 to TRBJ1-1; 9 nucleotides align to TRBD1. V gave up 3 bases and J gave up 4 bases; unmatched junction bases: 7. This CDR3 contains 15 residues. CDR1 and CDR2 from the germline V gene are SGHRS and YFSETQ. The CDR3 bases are TGCGCCAGCAGCTCCCGGGACAGGGTAGGCACTGAAGCTTTCTTT. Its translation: CASSSRDRVGTEAFF.

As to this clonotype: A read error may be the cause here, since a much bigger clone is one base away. CDR3 DNA: TGTGCCAGCAGCGTTACGGGACTAGCGGGGGCGGGCACAGATACGCGGTATTTT. It yields the protein CASSVTGLAGAGTDTRYF. The chain carries TRBV7-8 and TRBJ2-3, with 14 nucleotides matching TRBD2. This CDR3 is built from 18 residues. Germline V CDR1 and CDR2: SGHVS, FQNEAQ.

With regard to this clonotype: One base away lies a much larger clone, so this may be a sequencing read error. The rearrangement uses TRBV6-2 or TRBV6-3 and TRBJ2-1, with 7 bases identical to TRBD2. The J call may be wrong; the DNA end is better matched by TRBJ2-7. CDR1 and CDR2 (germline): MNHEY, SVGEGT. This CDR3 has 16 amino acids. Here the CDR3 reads CASRPPQTSSYNEQYF. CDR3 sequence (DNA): TGTGCCAGCAGGCCCCCCCAGACTAGCTCCTACAATGAGCAGTACTTC.

The CDR3 DNA sequence: TGCGCCAGCAGCCAAGATCTTACTAGCGTGAACACCGGGGAGCTGTTTTTT. Translated: CASSQDLTSVNTGELFF. V is TRBV4-3 and J is TRBJ2-2; TRBD2 agrees at 7 bases. Germline values: CDR1 LGHNA, CDR2 YSLEER. The junction had 5 bases not matched to a gene; V was cut back by 0 bases and J by 1 base. The CDR3 consists of 17 residues.

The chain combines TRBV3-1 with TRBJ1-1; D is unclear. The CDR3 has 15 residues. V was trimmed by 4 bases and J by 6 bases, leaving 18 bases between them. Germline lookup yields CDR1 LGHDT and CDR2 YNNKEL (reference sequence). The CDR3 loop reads CASSPLETGGSEAFF. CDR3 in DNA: TGTGCCAGCAGCCCCCTGGAGACGGGCGGCTCTGAAGCTTTCTTT.

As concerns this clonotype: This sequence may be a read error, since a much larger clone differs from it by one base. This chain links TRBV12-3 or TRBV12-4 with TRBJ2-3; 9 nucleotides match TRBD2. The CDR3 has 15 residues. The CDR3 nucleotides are TGTGCCGTTGGGGTAGGCGGGGGGGTTGCAGATATGCAGTATTTT. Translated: CAVGVGGGVADMQYF.

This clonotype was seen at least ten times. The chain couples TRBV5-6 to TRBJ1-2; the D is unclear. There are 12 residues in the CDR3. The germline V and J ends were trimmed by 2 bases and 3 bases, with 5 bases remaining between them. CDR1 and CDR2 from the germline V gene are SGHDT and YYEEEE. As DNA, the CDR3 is TGTGCCAGCAGCTTAAGGGACTATGGCTACACCTTC. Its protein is CASSLRDYGYTF.